This record looks at one TCR beta chain sequence and its context. The data belong to a study of blood T cell repertoires in COVID-19. Trimming removed 2 bases from V and 8 bases from J; junction bases left unmatched: 3. Germline values: CDR1 KGHSH, CDR2 LQKENI. This CDR3 comprises 13 residues. Authors' data handling: Quantification of nucleated cells was approximated via reference gene primer amplification. Produced via immunoSEQ multiplex PCR; TCRdb's table is partial and in-frame only. V, J and clone size were drawn from that table, and D and trimming were deduced from the DNA. The sample holds a few hundred thousand clones; around three quarters are singletons and the top ten take 5.5% to 8.5%.

The TCR sequence derives from a woman in her seventies with acute or convalescent COVID-19. The sample consisted of peripheral blood. The chain carries TRBV18 and TRBJ1-3; 7 nucleotides agree with TRBD1. The CDR3 bases are TGTGCCAGCTCACCATTCCAGGGGGACACCATATATTTT. This codes for CASSPFQGDTIYF.